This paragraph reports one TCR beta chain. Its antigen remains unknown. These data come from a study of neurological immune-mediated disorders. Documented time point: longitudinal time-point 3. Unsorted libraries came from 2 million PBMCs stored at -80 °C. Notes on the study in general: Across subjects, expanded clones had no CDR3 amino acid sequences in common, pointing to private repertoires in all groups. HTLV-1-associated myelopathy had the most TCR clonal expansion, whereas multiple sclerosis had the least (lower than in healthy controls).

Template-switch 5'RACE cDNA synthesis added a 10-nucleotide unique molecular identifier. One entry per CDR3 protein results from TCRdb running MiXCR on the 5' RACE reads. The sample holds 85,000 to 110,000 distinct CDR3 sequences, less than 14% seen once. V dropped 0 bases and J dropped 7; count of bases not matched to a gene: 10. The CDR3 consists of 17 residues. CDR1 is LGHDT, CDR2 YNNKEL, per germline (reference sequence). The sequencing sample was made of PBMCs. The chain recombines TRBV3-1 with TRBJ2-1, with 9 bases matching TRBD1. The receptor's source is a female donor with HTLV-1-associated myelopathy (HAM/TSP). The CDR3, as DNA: TGTGCCAGCAGCCAAGAGTACGGGACAGGGAGGGGAAATGAGCAGTTCTTC. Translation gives CASSQEYGTGRGNEQFF.